One and the same sample provided the 14 T cell receptor beta chains below, sequenced in a study of OX40 agonist ivuxolimab in advanced cancers. The table came from immunoSEQ multiplex PCR; TCRdb's copy has only in-frame clones and leaves some out. Here the sample spans some 19,000 clones, around 90% being singletons. The sequencing here drew on CD4+ or CD8+ T cells sorted from blood, taken in a trial of the OX40 agonist ivuxolimab. The receptors come from an adult with an advanced solid tumor such as melanoma, head and neck, liver or kidney cancer.

This chain uses TRBV6-6 with TRBJ1-1; no clear D. V lost 2 bases, J lost 1 base, and 5 bases lay in between. CDR1 is MNHNY and CDR2 is SVGAGI in the germline V gene (reference sequence). The CDR3 runs 13 residues. The DNA for the CDR3 is TGTGCCAGCAGTTACGAGAGGAACACTGAAGCTTTCTTT. Translated, it gives CASSYERNTEAFF.

The chain links TRBV15 to TRBJ1-2, with D hard to call. Trimming removed 0 bases at V and 4 bases at J, with 12 bases between. Germline assignment: CDR1 LNHNV and CDR2 YYDKDF (reference sequence). The CDR3 totals 15 residues. CDR3 in amino acids: CATSRDRSSLYGYTF. CDR3 nucleotides: TGTGCCACCAGCAGAGATCGAAGCAGCCTCTATGGCTACACCTTC.

The rearrangement links TRBV7-9 to TRBJ1-2, with 7 bases lining up with TRBD1. After removal of 2 bases from V and 8 bases from J, the junction contained 2 bases not matched to a gene. The CDR3 spans 12 residues. From germline, CDR1 is SEHNR and CDR2 FQNEAQ (reference sequence). The CDR3 protein is CASSLQGGGYTF. CDR3 DNA: TGTGCCAGCAGCTTACAGGGGGGCGGCTACACCTTC.

The chain recombines TRBV7-3 with TRBJ2-7; D is unresolved. The CDR3 length is 15 residues. Germline-derived CDR1 and CDR2 are SGHTA and FQGTGA. The V and J ends lost 2 bases and 2 bases respectively, with 13 bases between them. CDR3 amino acids: CASSLDIGVTYEQYF. The CDR3 nucleotides read TGTGCCAGCAGCTTAGATATCGGCGTTACCTACGAGCAGTACTTC.

The rearrangement links TRBV7-9 to TRBJ1-2; no reliable D call. V was pared by 6 bases and J by 4 bases, with 18 bases between. The CDR3 has 15 residues. Germline CDR1 is SEHNR and CDR2 is FQNEAQ (reference sequence). Here the CDR3 reads CASSRPNEGSYGYTF. DNA of the CDR3: TGTGCCAGCAGTCGACCCAACGAAGGTTCCTATGGCTACACCTTC. Complete variable domain (other parts from reference TRBV7-9 and TRBJ1-2): DTGVSQNPRHKITKRGQNVTFRCDPISEHNRLYWYRQTLGQGPEFLTYFQNEAQLEKSRLLSDRFSAERPKGSFSTLEIQRTEQGDSAMYLCASSRPNEGSYGYTFGSGTRLTVV.

The chain joins TRBV4-1 to TRBJ2-1; D gene ambiguous. Trimming took 4 bases from V and 9 from J, leaving 13 bases between them. CDR3 size: 13 residues. Germline V gives CDR1 MGHRA, CDR2 YSYEKL. This CDR3 reads CASSPQNPGEQFF. The CDR3 nucleotides read TGCGCCAGCAGCCCACAGAACCCCGGTGAGCAGTTCTTC.

This rearrangement joins TRBV6-5 to TRBJ2-2; the match to TRBD1 covers 10 bases. J gave up 7 bases and V 6 bases, and 5 bases lay outside the gene matches. CDR1 MNHEY and CDR2 SVGAGI come from the germline V gene. The CDR3 spans 14 residues. In DNA form, the CDR3 reads TGTGCCAGCAGGGGGACAGGGGAGGGCGGGGAGCTGTTTTTT. Translating it yields CASRGTGEGGELFF.

The chain couples TRBV5-5 to TRBJ2-1; D remains unclear. V lost 0 bases, J lost 9 bases, and 10 bases lay in between. The length of the CDR3 is 13 residues. The V gene's germline CDR1 is SGHKS and CDR2 YYEKEE (reference sequence). The CDR3 nucleotides are TGTGCCAGCAGCTTGGATCTAGTCGGTGAGCAGTTCTTC. Translating it yields CASSLDLVGEQFF.

The genes are TRBV11-2 and TRBJ2-2; TRBD2 aligns across 8 bases. The J segment lost 0 bases and the V segment lost 5 bases, leaving 14 bases of the junction unmatched. This CDR3 has 19 residues. Germline lookup yields CDR1 SGHAT and CDR2 FQNNGV. The CDR3 protein is CASSPQGTSGYANTGELFF. The CDR3, as DNA: TGTGCCAGCAGCCCGCAAGGCACTAGCGGTTACGCGAACACCGGGGAGCTGTTTTTT.

The rearrangement uses TRBV13 and TRBJ2-7; D gene unclear. Germline-derived CDR1 and CDR2 are PRHDT and FYEKMQ (reference sequence). V lost 2 bases and J lost 0, with 5 bases in between. The CDR3 sequence is 13 residues long. CDR3 in amino acids: CASSLPASYEQYF. In DNA, the CDR3 is TGTGCCAGCAGCTTACCAGCCTCCTACGAGCAGTACTTC.

The chain couples TRBV7-9 to TRBJ2-1; TRBD2 aligns across 8 bases. The germline V gene encodes CDR1 SEHNR and CDR2 FQNEAQ (reference sequence). The CDR3 runs to 17 residues. V dropped 5 bases and J dropped 2; count of bases not matched to a gene: 11. The DNA of the CDR3 is TGTGCCAGCAGCGTAGGGGAGCGGGGGCCCACCTACAATGAGCAGTTCTTC. Translating gives CASSVGERGPTYNEQFF. The whole variable domain, remainder taken from reference TRBV7-9 and TRBJ2-1, is DTGVSQNPRHKITKRGQNVTFRCDPISEHNRLYWYRQTLGQGPEFLTYFQNEAQLEKSRLLSDRFSAERPKGSFSTLEIQRTEQGDSAMYLCASSVGERGPTYNEQFFGPGTRLTVL.

In its sample, this clone is large. The rearrangement links TRBV14 to TRBJ2-7; D not certain. The V gene lost 6 bases and the J gene lost 5 bases, with 17 bases spanning the gap. Germline V gives CDR1 SGHDN, CDR2 FVKESK. The CDR3 consists of 14 residues. The CDR3 loop is CASSQRTGRDEQYF. The CDR3 coding sequence is TGTGCCAGCAGTCAACGGACGGGTCGGGACGAGCAGTACTTC.

The chain couples TRBV9 to TRBJ2-4; possibly TRBD2 for D (6 bases). V lost 0 bases and J 7 bases, leaving 11 bases between the germline ends. The germline gives CDR1 SGDLS, CDR2 YYNGEE. The CDR3 runs 14 residues. The CDR3 is CASSVGGGVNIQYF. The CDR3 nucleotides read TGTGCCAGCAGCGTAGGTGGAGGGGTGAACATTCAGTACTTC.

The V gene is TRBV18, the J gene TRBJ2-5; TRBD1 matches at 12 bases. The DNA end lines up better with TRBJ2-7; the J call may be wrong. Germline V gives CDR1 KGHSH, CDR2 LQKENI. CDR3 length: 16 amino acids. The CDR3, as DNA: TGTGCCAGCTCACCCCTCCGGGACAGGGGGCGGAACGAGCAGTACTTC. It is translated as CASSPLRDRGRNEQYF.